The TCR beta chain under discussion was sequenced for a study of blood T cell repertoires in COVID-19. Study overall: The United States, Italy and Spain were the sources of the acute and convalescent COVID-19 samples. T cells, B-cell-depleted T cells, or PBMCs provided the cDNA or gDNA that served as material.

Original data processing: Scientists estimated how many nucleated cells there were by amplifying reference gene primers. The protocol was immunoSEQ multiplex PCR, while the TCRdb copy is restricted to in-frame clones and leaves out a portion. V, J and clone size reflect that table, while D and trimming were determined from the DNA. The sample lists approximately 62,000 clones, 76% occurring once. The receptor was derived from a woman aged 50 to 60 with active or convalescent COVID-19. Sequencing input: peripheral blood.

CDR3: CASTTGAYGYTF. The CDR3 DNA is TGTGCCAGTACCACAGGGGCGTATGGCTACACCTTC. The chain couples TRBV19 to TRBJ1-2; 7 nucleotides agree with TRBD1. The CDR3 has 12 amino acids. Germline V gene lookup returns CDR1 LNHDA and CDR2 SQIVND (reference sequence). Trimming took 7 bases from V and 5 from J; bases not matched to a gene: 4. Based on the CDR3 plus reference TRBV19 and TRBJ1-2, the full variable domain is DGGITQSPKYLFRKEGQNVTLSCEQNLNHDAMYWYRQDPGQGLRLIYYSQIVNDFQKGDIAEGYSVSREKKESFPLTVTSAQKNPTAFYLCASTTGAYGYTFGSGTRLTVV.